Included here is one T cell receptor (beta chain) sequence, with context. Single viable CD3+CD4+CD8-CD45RO+ cells were sorted as the memory CD4+ T cells. The record originates from a study of memory CD4+ T cells and cytomegalovirus serostatus. Data came from immunoSEQ multiplex PCR; TCRdb stores just in-frame clones and leaves some out. The sample lists about 44,000 clones; around 80% were seen once. The CDR3 is made up of 13 amino acids. The source of this sequence is an adult in good health and CMV-seronegative. Sequenced sample: memory CD4+ T cells from blood. The V and J genes are TRBV21-1 and TRBJ1-4. TRBV21-1 is a recognized pseudogene. The CDR3 DNA is TGTGCCAGCAGGAGGCAGGGCGGGGAAAAACTGTTTTTT. It is translated as CASRRQGGEKLFF.